This TCR beta chain comes out of a study of T-cell reconstitution after alpha-beta-depleted transplantation in children. Preparation of the TCRbeta library was carried out with unique molecular identifiers. TCRdb reanalysed the PCR reads using MiXCR and keeps one entry per CDR3 protein. The sample consists of 100,000 or so distinct CDR3 sequences, less than 15% of them appearing once. In its sample, this clonotype was seen many times. CDR1 is SGHRS and CDR2 is YFSETQ in the germline V gene. The CDR3 is 14 residues long. V lost 3 bases to trimming and J lost 5 bases; unmatched junction nucleotides: 6. This TCR was recovered from a human donor who donated a stem cell graft to a child with inherited bone marrow failure. The chain employs TRBV5-1 and TRBJ2-5, with 8 bases matching TRBD1. The material was PBMCs from the stem cell graft donor, obtained from the stem cell graft. For the CDR3, the DNA is TGCGCCAGCAGCTCTTGGACAGGGAGGGAGACCCAGTACTTC. Translated, it gives CASSSWTGRETQYF.